The clone carrying this TCR beta chain was seen a few times. Its specificity is unknown. It was with 32 V and 13 J primers that multiplex PCR amplified TCR beta CDR3. TCRdb redid the calling of the multiplex PCR reads with MiXCR, one entry per CDR3 protein. Of around 4,700 distinct CDR3 sequences detected, about 20% appear once; the ten largest clones hold about 10%. At roughly 610 ng per sample, bulk tumor genomic DNA provided the template. Multiple widely separated biopsies were taken from each primary tumor at surgery. The cohort was untreated, with newly diagnosed non-small cell lung cancer undergoing curative surgery. Patients newly diagnosed with non-small cell lung cancer and having curative-intent surgery served as donors. The V and J ends lost 0 bases and 6 bases, in that order; junction bases with no gene match: 4. CDR3 size: 15 residues. The V gene's germline CDR1 is DFQATT and CDR2 SNEGSKA (reference sequence).

These data belong to a study of immune heterogeneity within non-small cell lung tumors. Study conclusions and caveats: Recurrence of identical dominant CDR3 beta clonotypes was observed across tumor sites within a patient, alongside site-unique high-frequency clones. T-cell receptor beta clonotypes at high frequency differed largely between individual patients. In tumor regions, T-cell clonality showed a moderate but significant correlation with local tumor mutational burden (R roughly 0.37).

The chain links TRBV20-1 to TRBJ2-1, with TRBD2 matching over 11 bases. The sequence derives from a man aged 55-75 years with non-small cell lung cancer. Material: lung tumor tissue. The CDR3 bases are TGCAGTGCTAGAGATACTAGCGGGAGTTTCAATGAGCAGTTCTTC. It is translated as CSARDTSGSFNEQFF.